This TCR beta chain was sequenced during a study of cytomegalovirus exposure and HLA in healthy donors. Study as a whole: Drawn from HLA-typed donors, about 85 million unique TCRs were held in an early data release.

In the PCR, 60 Vbeta and 13 Jbeta primers were used. Clones were sequenced by immunoSEQ multiplex PCR, and TCRdb holds only the in-frame ones, with some missing. The sample includes around 200,000 clones, about 80% seen only once; the top ten take 4.5% to 7%. Comments on this clone: The target antigen is unknown.

The CDR3 length is 14 residues. Germline CDR1 SGHVS, CDR2 FNYEAQ. V was clipped by 0 bases and J by 0 bases, with 6 bases between them. Study-level points and caveats: Only CMV serostatus was available as immune exposure information.

The sequenced material came from PBMCs. The receptor was derived from a man aged 40-49 years in good health and CMV-seropositive. The V call is TRBV7-6, the J call TRBJ2-7; no definite D call. CDR3: CASSLAAPSYEQYF. As DNA, the CDR3 is TGTGCCAGCAGCTTAGCGGCCCCCTCCTACGAGCAGTACTTC.